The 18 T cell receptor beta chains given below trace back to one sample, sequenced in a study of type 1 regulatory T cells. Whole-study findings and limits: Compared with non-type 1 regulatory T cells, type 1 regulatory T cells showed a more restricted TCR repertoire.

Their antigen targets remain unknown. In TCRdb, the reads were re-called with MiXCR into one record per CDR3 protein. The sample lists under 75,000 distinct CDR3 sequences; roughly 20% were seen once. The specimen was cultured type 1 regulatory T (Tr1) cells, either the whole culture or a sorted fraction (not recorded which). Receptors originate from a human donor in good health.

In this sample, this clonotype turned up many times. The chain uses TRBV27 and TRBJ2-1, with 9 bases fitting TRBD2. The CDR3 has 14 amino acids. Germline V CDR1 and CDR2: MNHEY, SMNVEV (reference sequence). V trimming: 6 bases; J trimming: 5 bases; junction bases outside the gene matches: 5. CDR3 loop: CASSQREVHNEQFF. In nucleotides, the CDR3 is TGTGCCAGCAGCCAGCGGGAGGTCCACAATGAGCAGTTCTTC.

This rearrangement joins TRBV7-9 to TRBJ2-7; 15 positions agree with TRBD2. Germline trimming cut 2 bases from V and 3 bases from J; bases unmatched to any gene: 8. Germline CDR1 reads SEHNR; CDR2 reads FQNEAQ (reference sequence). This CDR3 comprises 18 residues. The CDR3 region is CASSLIGGLAGGNYEQYF. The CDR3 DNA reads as TGTGCCAGCAGCTTAATCGGGGGACTAGCGGGAGGAAACTACGAGCAGTACTTC.

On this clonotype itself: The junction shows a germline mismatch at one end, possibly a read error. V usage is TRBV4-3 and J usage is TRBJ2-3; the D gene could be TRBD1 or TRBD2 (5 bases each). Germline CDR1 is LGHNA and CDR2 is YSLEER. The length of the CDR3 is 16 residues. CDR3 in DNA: TGTGCCAGCAGCCAAGTTGCCAGGGAGATCACAGATACGCAGTATTTT. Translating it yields CASSQVAREITDTQYF.

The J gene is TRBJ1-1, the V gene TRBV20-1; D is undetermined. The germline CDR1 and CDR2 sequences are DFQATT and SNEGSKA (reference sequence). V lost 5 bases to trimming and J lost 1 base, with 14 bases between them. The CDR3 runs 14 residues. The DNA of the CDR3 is TGCAGTGCTGTCCGGACTGATCCGAACACTGAAGCTTTCTTT. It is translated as CSAVRTDPNTEAFF.

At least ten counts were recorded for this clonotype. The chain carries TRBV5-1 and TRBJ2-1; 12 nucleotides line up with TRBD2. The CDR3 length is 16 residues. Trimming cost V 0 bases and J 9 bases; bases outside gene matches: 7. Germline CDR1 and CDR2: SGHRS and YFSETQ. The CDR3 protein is CASSLASGRASGEQFF. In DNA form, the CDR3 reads TGCGCCAGCAGCTTGGCTAGCGGGAGGGCTTCGGGTGAGCAGTTCTTC.

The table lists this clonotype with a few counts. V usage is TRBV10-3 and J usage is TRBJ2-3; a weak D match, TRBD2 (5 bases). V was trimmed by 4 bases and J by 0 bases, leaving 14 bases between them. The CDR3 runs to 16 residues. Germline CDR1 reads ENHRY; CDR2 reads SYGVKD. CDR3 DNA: TGTGCCATCAGTGGGAGAAGCGGTGCTAGCACAGATACGCAGTATTTT. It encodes CAISGRSGASTDTQYF.

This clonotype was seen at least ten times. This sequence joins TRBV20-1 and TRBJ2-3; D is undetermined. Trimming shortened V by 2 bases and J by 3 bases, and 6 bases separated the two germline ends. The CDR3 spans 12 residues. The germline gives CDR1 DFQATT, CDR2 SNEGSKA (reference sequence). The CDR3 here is CSARTGTDTQYF. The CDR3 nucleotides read TGCAGTGCTAGAACCGGGACAGATACGCAGTATTTT.

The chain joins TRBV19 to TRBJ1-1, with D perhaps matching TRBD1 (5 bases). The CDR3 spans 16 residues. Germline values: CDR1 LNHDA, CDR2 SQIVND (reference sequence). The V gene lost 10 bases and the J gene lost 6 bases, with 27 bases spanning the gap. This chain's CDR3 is CANVDPGRGPVAEAFF. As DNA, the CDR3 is TGTGCCAACGTAGATCCCGGCCGGGGACCGGTCGCTGAAGCTTTCTTT.

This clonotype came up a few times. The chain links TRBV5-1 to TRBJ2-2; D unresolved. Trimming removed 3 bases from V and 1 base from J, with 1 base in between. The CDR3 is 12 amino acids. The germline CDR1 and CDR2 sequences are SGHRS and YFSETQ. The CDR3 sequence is CASSWNTGELFF. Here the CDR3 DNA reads TGCGCCAGCAGCTGGAACACCGGGGAGCTGTTTTTT.

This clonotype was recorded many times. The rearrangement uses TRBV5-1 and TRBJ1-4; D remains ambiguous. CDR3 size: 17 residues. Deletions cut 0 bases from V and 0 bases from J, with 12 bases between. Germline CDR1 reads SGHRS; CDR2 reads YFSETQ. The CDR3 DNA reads TGCGCCAGCAGCTTGGGGACTCAAACAGCAACTAATGAAAAACTGTTTTTT. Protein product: CASSLGTQTATNEKLFF.

The CDR3 region has the DNA TGCGCCAGCAGCCCCCTAGGGAGCTCCTACAATGAGCAGTTCTTC. It specifies CASSPLGSSYNEQFF. V is TRBV5-1 and J is TRBJ2-1, with a possible D match to TRBD2 (5 bases). V shed 4 bases and J shed 0 bases, with 11 bases lying between them. The CDR3 extends over 15 amino acids. Germline values: CDR1 SGHRS, CDR2 YFSETQ.

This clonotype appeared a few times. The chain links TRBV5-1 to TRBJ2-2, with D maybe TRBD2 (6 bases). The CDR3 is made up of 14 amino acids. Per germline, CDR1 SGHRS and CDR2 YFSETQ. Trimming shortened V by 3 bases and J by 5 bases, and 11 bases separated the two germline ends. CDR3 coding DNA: TGCGCCAGCAGCTCCCTAGCGTATACCGGGGAGCTGTTTTTT. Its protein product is CASSSLAYTGELFF. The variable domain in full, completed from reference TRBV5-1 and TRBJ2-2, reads KAGVTQTPRYLIKTRGQQVTLSCSPISGHRSVSWYQQTPGQGLQFLFEYFSETQRNKGNFPGRFSGRQFSNSRSEMNVSTLELGDSALYLCASSSLAYTGELFFGEGSRLTVL.

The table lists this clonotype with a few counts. The CDR3 sequence is CASSPQRSDTQYF. Here the CDR3 DNA reads TGTGCCAGCTCCCCCCAACGCTCTGATACGCAGTATTTT. This sequence joins TRBV18 and TRBJ2-3; unclear D gene. Germline CDR1 is KGHSH and CDR2 is LQKENI. Deletions cut 6 bases from V and 6 bases from J, with 13 bases between. There are 13 residues in the CDR3.

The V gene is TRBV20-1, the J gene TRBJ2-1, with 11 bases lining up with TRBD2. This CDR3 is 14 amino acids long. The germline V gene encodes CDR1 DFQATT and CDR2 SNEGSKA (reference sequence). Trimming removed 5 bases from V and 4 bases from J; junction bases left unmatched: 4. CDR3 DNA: TGCAGTGCTGTCCGGACTAGCGGGTACAATGAGCAGTTCTTC. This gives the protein CSAVRTSGYNEQFF.

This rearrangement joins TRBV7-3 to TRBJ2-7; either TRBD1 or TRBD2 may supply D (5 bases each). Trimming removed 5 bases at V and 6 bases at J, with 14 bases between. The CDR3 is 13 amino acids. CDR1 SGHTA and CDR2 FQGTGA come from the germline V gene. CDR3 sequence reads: CASSIGGDREQYF. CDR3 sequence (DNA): TGTGCCAGCAGCATCGGTGGGGACCGCGAGCAGTACTTC.

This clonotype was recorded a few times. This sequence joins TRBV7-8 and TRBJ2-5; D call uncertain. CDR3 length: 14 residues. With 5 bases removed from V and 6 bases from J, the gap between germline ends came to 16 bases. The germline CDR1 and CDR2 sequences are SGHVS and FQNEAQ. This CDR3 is CASSPDELSKTQYF. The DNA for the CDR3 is TGTGCCAGCAGCCCGGACGAATTGTCAAAGACCCAGTACTTC.

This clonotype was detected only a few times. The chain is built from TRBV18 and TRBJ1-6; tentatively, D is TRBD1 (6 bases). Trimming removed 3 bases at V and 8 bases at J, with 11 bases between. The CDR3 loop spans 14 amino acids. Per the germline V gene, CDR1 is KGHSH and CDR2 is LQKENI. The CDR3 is CASSPKGEDSPLHF. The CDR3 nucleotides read TGTGCCAGCTCACCGAAGGGGGAAGATTCACCCCTCCACTTT.

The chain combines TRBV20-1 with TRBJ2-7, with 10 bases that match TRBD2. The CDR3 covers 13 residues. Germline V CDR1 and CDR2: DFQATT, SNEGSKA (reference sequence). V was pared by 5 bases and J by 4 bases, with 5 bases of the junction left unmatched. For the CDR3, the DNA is TGCAGTGCTCCAAGCGGGAGGGTATACGAGCAGTACTTC. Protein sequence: CSAPSGRVYEQYF.